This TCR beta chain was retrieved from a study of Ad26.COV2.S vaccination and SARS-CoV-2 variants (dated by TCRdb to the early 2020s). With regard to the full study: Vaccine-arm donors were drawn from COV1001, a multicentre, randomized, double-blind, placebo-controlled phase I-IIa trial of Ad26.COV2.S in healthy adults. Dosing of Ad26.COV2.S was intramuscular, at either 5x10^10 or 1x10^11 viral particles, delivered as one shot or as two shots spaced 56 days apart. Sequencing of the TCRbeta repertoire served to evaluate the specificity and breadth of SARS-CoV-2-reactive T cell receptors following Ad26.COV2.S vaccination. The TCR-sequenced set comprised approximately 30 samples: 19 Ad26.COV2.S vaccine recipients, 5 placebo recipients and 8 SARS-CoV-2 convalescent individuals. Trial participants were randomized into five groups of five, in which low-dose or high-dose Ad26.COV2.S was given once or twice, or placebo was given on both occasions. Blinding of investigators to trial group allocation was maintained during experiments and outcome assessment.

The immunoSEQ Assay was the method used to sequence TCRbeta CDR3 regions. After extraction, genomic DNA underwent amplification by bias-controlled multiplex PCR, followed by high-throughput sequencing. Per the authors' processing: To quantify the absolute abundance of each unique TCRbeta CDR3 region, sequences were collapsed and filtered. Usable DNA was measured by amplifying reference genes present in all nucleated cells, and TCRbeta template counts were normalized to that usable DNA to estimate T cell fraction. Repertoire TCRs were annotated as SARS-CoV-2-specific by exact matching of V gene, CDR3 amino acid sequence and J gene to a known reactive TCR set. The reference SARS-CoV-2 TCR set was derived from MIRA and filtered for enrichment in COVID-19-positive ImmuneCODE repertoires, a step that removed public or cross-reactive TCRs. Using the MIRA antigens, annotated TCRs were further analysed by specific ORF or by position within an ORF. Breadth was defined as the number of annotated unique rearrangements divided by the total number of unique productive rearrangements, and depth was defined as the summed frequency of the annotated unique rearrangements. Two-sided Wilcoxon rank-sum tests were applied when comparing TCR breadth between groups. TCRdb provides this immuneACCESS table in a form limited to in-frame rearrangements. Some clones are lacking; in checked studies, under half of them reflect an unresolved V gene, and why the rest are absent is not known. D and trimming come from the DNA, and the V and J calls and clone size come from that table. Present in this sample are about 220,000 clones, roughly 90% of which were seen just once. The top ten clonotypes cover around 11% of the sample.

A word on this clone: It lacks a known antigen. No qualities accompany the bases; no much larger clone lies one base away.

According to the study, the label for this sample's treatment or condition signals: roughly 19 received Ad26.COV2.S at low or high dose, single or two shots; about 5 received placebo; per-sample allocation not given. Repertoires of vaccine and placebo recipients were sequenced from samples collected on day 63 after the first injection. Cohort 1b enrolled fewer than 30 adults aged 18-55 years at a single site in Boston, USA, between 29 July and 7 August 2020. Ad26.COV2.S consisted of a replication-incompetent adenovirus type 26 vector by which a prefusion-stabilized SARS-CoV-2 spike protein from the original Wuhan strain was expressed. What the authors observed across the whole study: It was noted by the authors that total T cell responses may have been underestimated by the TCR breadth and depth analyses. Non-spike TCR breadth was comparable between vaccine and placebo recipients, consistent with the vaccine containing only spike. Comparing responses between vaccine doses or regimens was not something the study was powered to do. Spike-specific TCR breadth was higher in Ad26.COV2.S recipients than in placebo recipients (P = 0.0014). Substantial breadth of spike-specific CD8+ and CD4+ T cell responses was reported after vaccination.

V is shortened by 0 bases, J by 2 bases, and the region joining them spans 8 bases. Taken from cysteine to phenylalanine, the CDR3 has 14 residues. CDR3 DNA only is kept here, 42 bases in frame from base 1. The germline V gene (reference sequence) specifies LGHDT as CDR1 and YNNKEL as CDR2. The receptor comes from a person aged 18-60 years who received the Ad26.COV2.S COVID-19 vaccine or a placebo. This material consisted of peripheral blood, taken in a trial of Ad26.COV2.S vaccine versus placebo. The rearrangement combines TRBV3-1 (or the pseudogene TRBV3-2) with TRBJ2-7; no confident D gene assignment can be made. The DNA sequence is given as TGTGCCAGCAGCCAAGATCTTAAAACCTACGAGCAGTACTTC. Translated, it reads CASSQDLKTYEQYF.